This TCR beta chain was sequenced for a study of blood T cell repertoires in COVID-19 (dated by TCRdb to about 2020). Broadly, across the study: Samples from collaborators originated in the United States, Italy and Spain and spanned both the acute and convalescent phases of COVID-19. Deeply sampled blood TCRbeta repertoires from subjects exposed to, actively infected with, or recovered from COVID-19 were included in the dataset. HLA class I and class II types, where available, came from metadata supplied by the sample provider rather than from assay-based typing. The sample metadata nearly always contained a de-identified subject ID, COVID-19 status, age in years and sex. The material from the prospective study consisted of cDNA or gDNA derived from T cells, B-cell-depleted T cells, or PBMCs. The repertoires were made available in a free public database intended to serve as a resource for research on the immune response to SARS-CoV-2. Samples came from the ongoing ImmuneRACE study (first 160 participants) plus 1,254 subjects from 6 global collaborators. General study outcomes and caveats: The amount of clinical and demographic metadata varied by source and participant and was provided uncurated.

Notes on this clone: Its antigen remains undetermined. Per-nucleotide qualities are absent, and no much larger clonotype sits a single base away.

TCRbeta CDR3 regions were amplified from genomic DNA using the immunoSEQ Assay, a bias-controlled multiplex PCR. In the paper's pipeline: Within the assay, amplification of reference gene primers was used to estimate how many nucleated cells each sample contained. Sequence reads were collapsed and filtered to measure the absolute abundance of every unique TCRbeta CDR3 rearrangement. For each sample, productive Simpson clonality was calculated as the square root of Simpson's diversity index across productive rearrangements. TCRdb re-hosts the immuneACCESS table, in-frame sequences only. Its copies lack some clones; in the studies checked, an unresolved V gene accounts for under half of them, and the cause for the rest is not known. The V and J calls and the clone size are those of that table, but D and trimming were determined from the DNA. The sample includes hundreds of thousands of clones, with approximately 87% observed a single time. The leading ten clones occupy 10% of the sample.

Enrolling through a virtual design, the prospective study's participants ranged in age from roughly 18 to 90 years and lived across 20 to 25 United States geographic areas. In the prospective study, cohorts were assigned on the basis of participant-reported clinical history obtained from a screening survey and a study questionnaire. Recovered participants in ImmuneRACE Cohort 3 were defined as having two consecutive negative NP/OP PCR tests, clearance from a healthcare professional, or resolution of symptoms. In the prospective study, mobile phlebotomists collected whole blood, serum and a nasopharyngeal or oropharyngeal swab from each participant. Over a roughly 2-month period, participants in the prospective study had the option of providing additional blood draws and questionnaires. Blood samples from the prospective study were shipped frozen or at room temperature prior to DNA extraction. The CDR3 runs 15 residues from the cysteine to the phenylalanine. Left in the record is the CDR3 DNA by itself, 45 bases read in frame from the first base. Sequences MDHEN (CDR1) and SYDVKM (CDR2) are obtained from the germline V gene. V and J are trimmed by 5 bases and 3 bases, and the gene matches miss 7 bases of the junction.

The rearranged segments are TRBV28 and TRBJ1-3, with 7 junctional bases fitting TRBD1. Sequenced sample: PBMCs or T cells enriched from blood (not recorded which). The receptor's source is a woman aged 50 to 60 who had recovered from COVID-19. The DNA sequence is as follows: TGTGCCAGCAGTACCGGACAGGTTGGTGGAAACACCATATATTTT. Its coded protein is CASSTGQVGGNTIYF. With the rest looked up from the reference TRBV28 and TRBJ1-3 genes rather than sequenced, the full variable domain is DVKVTQSSRYLVKRTGEKVFLECVQDMDHENMFWYRQDPGLGLRLIYFSYDVKMKEKGDIPEGYSVSREKKERFSLILESASTNQTSMYLCASSTGQVGGNTIYFGEGSWLTVV.